The clone carrying this TCR beta chain was counted between two and nine times. Its specificity is unknown. The ends lost 5 bases at V and 7 bases at J; junction bases unmatched: 10. This CDR3 comprises 14 residues. Germline V gene lookup returns CDR1 SGHTA and CDR2 FQGNSA. The data are from a study of spatial heterogeneity in lung cancer. TCRdb passed the 5' RACE reads through MiXCR, listing each CDR3 protein once. The data show some 96,000 distinct CDR3 sequences, with about 4.4% seen just once and approximately 21% held by the top ten. Study conclusions and caveats: Tumor mutation count correlated with how many alpha and beta TCRs expanded intratumorally. Of tumor T cells, an estimated coverage of approximately 6.4% was reached for alpha chains and roughly 12% for beta chains.

The time point is: sample taken at primary tumor resection. The donors comprised some 72 untreated early-stage non-small cell lung cancer patients. No cell sorting; template was whole RNA from tumor, lung tissue or PBMC. The sequencing used lung tumor tissue, collected at surgery. The rearrangement uses TRBV7-2 and TRBJ1-1, with TRBD1 identical over 7 bases. This clonotype was obtained from a male donor with early-stage non-small cell lung cancer. The CDR3 DNA is TGTGCCAGCAGCCAATGGGACCGGGACAGTGAAGCTTTCTTT. It specifies CASSQWDRDSEAFF. Filled out from reference TRBV7-2 and TRBJ1-1, the complete variable domain reads GAGVSQSPSNKVTEKGKDVELRCDPISGHTALYWYRQSLGQGLEFLIYFQGNSAPDKSGLPSDRFSAERTGGSVSTLTIQRTQQEDSAVYLCASSQWDRDSEAFFGQGTRLTVV.